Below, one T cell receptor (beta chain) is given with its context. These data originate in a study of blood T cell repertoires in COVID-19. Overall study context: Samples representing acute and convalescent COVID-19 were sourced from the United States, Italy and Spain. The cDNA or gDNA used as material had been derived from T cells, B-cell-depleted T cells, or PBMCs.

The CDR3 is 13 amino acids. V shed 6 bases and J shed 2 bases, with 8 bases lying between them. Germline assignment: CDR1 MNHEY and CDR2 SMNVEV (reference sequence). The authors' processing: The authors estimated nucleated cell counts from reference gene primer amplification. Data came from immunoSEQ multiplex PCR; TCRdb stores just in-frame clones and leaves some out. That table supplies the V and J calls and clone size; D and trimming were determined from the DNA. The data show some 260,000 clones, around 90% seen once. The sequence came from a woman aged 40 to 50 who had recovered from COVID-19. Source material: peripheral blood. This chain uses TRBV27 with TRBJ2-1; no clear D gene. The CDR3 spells CASRETAYNEQFF. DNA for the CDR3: TGTGCCAGCAGGGAGACGGCCTACAATGAGCAGTTCTTC.